The source of this T cell receptor beta chain is a study of control samples from healthy donors and cancer patients. V lost 0 bases, J lost 6 bases, and 15 bases stayed unmatched. Germline V gene lookup returns CDR1 SGDLS and CDR2 YYNGEE. The CDR3 runs 18 residues. Sequencing was performed with immunoSEQ multiplex PCR; in TCRdb, only in-frame clones are kept and a portion is missing. The data show about 90,000 clones, just over 90% seen once. V usage is TRBV9 and J usage is TRBJ2-3; 8 nucleotides agree with TRBD1. The receptor comes from a woman younger than 35 in good health. The sample consisted of blood. CDR3 sequence reads: CASSVEGRQGYPRDTQYF. The CDR3 DNA is TGTGCCAGCAGCGTAGAGGGGAGACAGGGGTATCCCAGGGATACGCAGTATTTT.